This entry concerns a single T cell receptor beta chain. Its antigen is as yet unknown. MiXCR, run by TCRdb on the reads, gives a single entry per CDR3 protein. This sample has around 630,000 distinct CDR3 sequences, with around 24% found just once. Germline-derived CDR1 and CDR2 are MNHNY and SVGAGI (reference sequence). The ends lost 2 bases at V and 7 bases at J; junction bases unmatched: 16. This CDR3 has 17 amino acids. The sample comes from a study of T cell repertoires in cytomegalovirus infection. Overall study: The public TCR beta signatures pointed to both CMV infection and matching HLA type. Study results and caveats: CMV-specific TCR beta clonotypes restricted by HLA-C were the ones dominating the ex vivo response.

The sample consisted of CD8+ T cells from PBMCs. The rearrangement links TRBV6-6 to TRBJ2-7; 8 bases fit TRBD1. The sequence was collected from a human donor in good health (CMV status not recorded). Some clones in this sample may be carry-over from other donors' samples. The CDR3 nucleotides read TGTGCCAGCAGTTACCTAGGTGCCGACAGGGGTGGTTATGAGCAGTACGTC. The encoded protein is CASSYLGADRGGYEQYV.